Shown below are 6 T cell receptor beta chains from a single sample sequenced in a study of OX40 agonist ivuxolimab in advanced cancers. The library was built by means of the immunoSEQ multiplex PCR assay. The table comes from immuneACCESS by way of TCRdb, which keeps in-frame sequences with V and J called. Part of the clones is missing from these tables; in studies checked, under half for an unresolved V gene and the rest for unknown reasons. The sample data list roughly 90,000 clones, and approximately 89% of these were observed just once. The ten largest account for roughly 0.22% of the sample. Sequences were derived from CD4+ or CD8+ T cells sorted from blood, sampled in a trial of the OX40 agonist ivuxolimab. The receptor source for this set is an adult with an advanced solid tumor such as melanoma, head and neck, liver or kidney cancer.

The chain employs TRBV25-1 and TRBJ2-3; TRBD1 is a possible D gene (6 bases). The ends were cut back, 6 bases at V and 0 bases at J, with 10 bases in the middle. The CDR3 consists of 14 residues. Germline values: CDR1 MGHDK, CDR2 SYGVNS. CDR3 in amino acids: CASSQGSSTDTQYF. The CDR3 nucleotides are TGTGCCAGCAGCCAGGGGTCTAGCACAGATACGCAGTATTTT.

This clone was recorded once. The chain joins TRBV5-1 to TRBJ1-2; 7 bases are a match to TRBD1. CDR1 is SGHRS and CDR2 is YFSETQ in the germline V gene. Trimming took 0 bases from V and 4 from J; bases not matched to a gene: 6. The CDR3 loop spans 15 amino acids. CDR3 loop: CASSLGGGDSYGYTF. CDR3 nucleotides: TGCGCCAGCAGCTTGGGCGGGGGGGACAGCTATGGCTACACCTTC.

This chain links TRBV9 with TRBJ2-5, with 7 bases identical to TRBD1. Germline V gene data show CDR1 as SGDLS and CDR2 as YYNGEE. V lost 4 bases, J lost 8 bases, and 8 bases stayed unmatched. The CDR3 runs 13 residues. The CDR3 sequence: CASSPRTGETQYF. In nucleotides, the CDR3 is TGTGCCAGCAGCCCGAGGACAGGTGAAACCCAGTACTTC. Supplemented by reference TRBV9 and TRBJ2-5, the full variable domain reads DSGVTQTPKHLITATGQRVTLRCSPRSGDLSVYWYQQSLDQGLQFLIQYYNGEERAKGNILERFSAQQFPDLHSELNLSSLELGDSALYFCASSPRTGETQYFGPGTRLLVL.

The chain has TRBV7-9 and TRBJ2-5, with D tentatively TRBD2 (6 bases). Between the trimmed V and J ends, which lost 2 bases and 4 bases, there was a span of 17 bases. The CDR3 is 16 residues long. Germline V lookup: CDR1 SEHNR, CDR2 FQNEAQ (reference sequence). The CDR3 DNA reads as TGTGCCAGCAGCTTACCTCGCGGGACTGGCGGAGAGACCCAGTACTTC. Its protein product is CASSLPRGTGGETQYF.

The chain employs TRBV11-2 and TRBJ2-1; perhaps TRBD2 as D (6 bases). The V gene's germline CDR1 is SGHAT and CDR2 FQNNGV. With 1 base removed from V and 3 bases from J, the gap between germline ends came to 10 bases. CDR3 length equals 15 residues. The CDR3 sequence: CASSLVRGSYNEQFF. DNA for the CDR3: TGTGCCAGCAGCTTAGTGCGGGGAAGCTACAATGAGCAGTTCTTC.

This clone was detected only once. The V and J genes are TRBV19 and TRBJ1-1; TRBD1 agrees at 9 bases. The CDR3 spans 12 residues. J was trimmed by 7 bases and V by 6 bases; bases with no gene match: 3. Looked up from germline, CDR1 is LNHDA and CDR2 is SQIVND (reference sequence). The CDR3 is CASRQGAVEAFF. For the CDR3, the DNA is TGTGCCAGTAGACAGGGGGCGGTTGAAGCTTTCTTT.